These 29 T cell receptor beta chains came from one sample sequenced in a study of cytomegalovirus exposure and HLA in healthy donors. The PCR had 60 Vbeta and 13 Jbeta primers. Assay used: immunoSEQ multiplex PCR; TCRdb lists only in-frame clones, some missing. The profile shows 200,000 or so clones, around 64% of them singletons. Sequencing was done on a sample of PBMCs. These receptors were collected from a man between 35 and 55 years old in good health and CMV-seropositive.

This CDR3 is CASSDLRDNFTYEQYF. The CDR3 nucleotides read TGCGCCAGCAGTGACCTCCGGGACAACTTTACCTACGAGCAGTACTTC. The J gene is TRBJ2-7, the V gene TRBV10-2, with D possibly being TRBD1 (6 bases). Germline V lookup: CDR1 WSHSY, CDR2 SAAADI. V lost 3 bases and J 2 bases, leaving 17 bases between the germline ends. The CDR3 covers 16 residues.

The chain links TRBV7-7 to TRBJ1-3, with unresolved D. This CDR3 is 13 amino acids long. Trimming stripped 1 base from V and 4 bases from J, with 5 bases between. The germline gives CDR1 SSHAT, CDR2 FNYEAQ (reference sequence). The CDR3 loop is CASSLGPGNTIYF. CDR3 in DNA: TGTGCCAGCAGCTTAGGGCCCGGAAACACCATATATTTT.

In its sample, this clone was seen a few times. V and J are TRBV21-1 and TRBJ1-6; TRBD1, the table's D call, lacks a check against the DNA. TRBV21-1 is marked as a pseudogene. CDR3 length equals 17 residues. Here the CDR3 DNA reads TGTGCCAGCAGCCCCAAGGGGACAGGCGACGCGATTCTACCCCTCCACTTT. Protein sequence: CASSPKGTGDAILPLHF.

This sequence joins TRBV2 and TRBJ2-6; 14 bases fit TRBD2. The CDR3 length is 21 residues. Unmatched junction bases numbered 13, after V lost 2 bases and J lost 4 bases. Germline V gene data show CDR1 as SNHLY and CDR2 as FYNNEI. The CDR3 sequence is CASSERMRLAGGPGGANVLTF. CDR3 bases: TGTGCCAGCAGTGAACGTATGAGACTAGCGGGGGGGCCGGGAGGGGCCAACGTCCTGACTTTC.

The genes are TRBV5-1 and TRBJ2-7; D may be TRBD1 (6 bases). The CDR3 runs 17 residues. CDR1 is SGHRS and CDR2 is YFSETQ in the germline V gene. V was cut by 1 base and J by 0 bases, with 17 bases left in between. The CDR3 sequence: CASSLKTHRASSYEQYF. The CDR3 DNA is TGCGCCAGCAGCTTGAAAACTCACAGGGCGAGCTCCTACGAGCAGTACTTC.

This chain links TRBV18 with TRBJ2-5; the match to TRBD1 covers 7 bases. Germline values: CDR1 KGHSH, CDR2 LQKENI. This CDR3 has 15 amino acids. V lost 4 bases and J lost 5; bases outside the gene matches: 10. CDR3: CASSLNEGARETQYF. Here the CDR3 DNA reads TGTGCCAGCTCACTCAACGAGGGGGCCAGGGAGACCCAGTACTTC.

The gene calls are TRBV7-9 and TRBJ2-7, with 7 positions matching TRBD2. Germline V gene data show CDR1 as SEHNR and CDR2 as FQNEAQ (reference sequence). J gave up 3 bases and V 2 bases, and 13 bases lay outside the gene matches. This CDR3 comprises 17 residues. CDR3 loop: CASSLYSQRGGFYEQYF. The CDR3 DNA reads TGTGCCAGCAGCTTATACTCCCAACGCGGGGGATTCTACGAGCAGTACTTC.

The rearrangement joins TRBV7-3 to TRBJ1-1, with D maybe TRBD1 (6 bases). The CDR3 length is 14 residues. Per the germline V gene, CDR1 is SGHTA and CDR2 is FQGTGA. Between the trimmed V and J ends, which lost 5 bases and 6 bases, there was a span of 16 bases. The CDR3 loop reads CASSPRGGSPEAFF. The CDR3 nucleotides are TGTGCCAGCAGCCCTAGGGGGGGGAGCCCTGAAGCTTTCTTT.

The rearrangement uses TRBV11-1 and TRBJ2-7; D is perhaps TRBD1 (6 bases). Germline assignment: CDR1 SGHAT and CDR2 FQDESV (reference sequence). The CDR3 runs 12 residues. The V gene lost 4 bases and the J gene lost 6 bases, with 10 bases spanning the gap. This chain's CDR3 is CASSSRTAEQYF. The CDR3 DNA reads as TGTGCCAGCAGCTCCAGGACAGCCGAGCAGTACTTC. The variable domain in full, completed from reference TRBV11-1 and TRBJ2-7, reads EAEVAQSPRYKITEKSQAVAFWCDPISGHATLYWYRQILGQGPELLVQFQDESVVDDSQLPKDRFSAERLKGVDSTLKIQPAELGDSAMYLCASSSRTAEQYFGPGTRLTVT.

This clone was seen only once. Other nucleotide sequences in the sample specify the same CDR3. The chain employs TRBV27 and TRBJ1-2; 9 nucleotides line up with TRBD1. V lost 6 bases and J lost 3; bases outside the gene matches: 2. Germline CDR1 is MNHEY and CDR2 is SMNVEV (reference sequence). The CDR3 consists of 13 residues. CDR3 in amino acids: CASRRDRDYGYTF. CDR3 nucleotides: TGTGCCAGCAGACGGGACAGGGACTATGGCTACACCTTC.

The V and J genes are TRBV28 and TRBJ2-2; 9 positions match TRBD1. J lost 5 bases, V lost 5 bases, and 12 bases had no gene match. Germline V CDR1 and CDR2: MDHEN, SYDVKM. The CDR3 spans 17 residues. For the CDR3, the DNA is TGTGCCAGCAGTCCTCCTCGGCCAGGACAGGGGACCGGGGAGCTGTTTTTT. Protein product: CASSPPRPGQGTGELFF.

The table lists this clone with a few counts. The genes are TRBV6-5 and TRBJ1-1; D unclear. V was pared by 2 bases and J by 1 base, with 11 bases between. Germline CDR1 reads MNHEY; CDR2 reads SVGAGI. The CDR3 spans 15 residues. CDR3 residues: CASSYEQVGNTEAFF. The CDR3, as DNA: TGTGCCAGCAGTTACGAGCAGGTAGGGAACACTGAAGCTTTCTTT.

This CDR3 reads CASSLWGGTDTQYF. CDR3 nucleotides: TGTGCCAGCAGCTTGTGGGGGGGCACAGATACGCAGTATTTT. This rearrangement joins TRBV5-8 to TRBJ2-3; tentatively, D is TRBD2 (6 bases). The germline V gene encodes CDR1 SGHTS and CDR2 YDEGEE. V lost 1 base to trimming and J lost 1 base, with 7 bases between them. CDR3 length: 14 residues.

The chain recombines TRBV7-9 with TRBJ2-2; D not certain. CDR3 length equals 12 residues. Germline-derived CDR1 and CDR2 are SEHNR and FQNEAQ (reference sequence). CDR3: CARGANTGELFF. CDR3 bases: TGTGCTCGCGGAGCGAACACCGGGGAGCTGTTTTTT.

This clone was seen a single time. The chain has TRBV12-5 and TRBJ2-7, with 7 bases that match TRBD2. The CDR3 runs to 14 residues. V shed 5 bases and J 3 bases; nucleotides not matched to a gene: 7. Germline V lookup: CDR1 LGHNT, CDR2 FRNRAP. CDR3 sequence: CASGPREGLYEQYF. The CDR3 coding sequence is TGTGCTAGTGGTCCCAGGGAGGGACTCTACGAGCAGTACTTC.

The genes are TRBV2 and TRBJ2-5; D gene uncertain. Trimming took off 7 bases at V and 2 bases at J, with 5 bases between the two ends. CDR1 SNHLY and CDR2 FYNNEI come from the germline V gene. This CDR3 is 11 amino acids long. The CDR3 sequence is CASNLQETQYF. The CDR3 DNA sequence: TGTGCCAGCAACTTACAAGAGACCCAGTACTTC.

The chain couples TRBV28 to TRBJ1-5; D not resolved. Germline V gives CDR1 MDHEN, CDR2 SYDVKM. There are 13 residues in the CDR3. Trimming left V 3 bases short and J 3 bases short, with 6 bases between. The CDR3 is CASSFTANQPQHF. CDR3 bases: TGTGCCAGCAGTTTTACAGCCAATCAGCCCCAGCATTTT.

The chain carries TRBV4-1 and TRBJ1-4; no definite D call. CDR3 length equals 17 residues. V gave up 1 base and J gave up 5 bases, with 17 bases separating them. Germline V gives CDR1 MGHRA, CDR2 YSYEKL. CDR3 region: CASSQGPPSRKNEKLFF. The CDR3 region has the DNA TGCGCCAGCAGCCAAGGGCCCCCCTCCCGTAAGAATGAAAAACTGTTTTTT.

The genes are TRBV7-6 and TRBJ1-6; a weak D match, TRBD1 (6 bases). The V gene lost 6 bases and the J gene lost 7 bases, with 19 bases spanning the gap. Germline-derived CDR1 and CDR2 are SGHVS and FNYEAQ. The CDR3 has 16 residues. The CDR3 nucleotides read TGTGCCAGCAGTCAAGGACAGAATGATCTCAATTCACCCCTCCACTTT. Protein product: CASSQGQNDLNSPLHF. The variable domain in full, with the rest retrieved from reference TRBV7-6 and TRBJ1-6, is GAGVSQSPRYKVTKRGQDVALRCDPISGHVSLYWYRQALGQGPEFLTYFNYEAQQDKSGLPNDRFSAERPEGSISTLTIQRTEQRDSAMYRCASSQGQNDLNSPLHFGNGTRLTVT.

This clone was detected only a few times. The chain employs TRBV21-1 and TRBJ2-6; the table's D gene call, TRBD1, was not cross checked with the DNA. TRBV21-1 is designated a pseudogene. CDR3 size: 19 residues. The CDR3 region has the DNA TGTGCCAGCAGCAAAGCGGCAGGGTACCTCATCTCTGGGGCCAACGTCCTGACTTTC. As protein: CASSKAAGYLISGANVLTF.

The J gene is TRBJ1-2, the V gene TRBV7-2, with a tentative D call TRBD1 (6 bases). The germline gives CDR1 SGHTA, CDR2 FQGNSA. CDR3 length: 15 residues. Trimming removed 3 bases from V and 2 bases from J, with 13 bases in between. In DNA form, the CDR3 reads TGTGCCAGCAGCTTTGCTGTGACAGGAAACTATGGCTACACCTTC. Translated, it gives CASSFAVTGNYGYTF.

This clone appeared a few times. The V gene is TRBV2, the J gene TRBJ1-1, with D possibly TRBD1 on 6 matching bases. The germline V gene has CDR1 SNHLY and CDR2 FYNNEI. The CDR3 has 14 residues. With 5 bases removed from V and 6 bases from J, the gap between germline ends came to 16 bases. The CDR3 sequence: CASSPIATGSEAFF. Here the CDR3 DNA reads TGTGCCAGCAGTCCCATCGCGACAGGCTCTGAAGCTTTCTTT.

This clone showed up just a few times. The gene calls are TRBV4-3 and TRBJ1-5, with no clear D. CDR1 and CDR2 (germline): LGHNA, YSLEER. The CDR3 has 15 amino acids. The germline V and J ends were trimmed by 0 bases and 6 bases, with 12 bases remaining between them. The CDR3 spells CASSQETTLAQPQHF. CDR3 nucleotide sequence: TGCGCCAGCAGCCAAGAAACGACACTGGCTCAGCCCCAGCATTTT.

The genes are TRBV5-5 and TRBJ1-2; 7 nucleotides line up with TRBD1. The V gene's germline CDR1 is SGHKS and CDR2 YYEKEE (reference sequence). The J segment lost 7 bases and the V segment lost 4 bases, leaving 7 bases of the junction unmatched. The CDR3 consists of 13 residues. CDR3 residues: CASSRGTEGGYTF. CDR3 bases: TGTGCCAGCAGCCGGGGGACAGAGGGTGGCTACACCTTC.

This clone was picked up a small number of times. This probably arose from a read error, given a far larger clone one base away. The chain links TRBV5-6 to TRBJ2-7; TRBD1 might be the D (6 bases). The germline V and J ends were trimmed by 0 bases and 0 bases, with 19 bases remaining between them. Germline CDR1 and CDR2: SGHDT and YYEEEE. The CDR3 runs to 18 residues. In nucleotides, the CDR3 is TGTGCCAGCAGCTTGGTTACGGGTGAGGGGGTTAGCTCCTACGAGCAGTACTTC. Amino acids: CASSLVTGEGVSSYEQYF.

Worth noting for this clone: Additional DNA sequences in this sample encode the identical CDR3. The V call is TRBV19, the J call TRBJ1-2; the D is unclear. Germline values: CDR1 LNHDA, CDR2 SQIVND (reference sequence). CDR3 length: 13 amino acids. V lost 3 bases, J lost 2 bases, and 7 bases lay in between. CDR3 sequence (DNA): TGTGCCAGTAGTATTCCCGGGAACTATGGCTACACCTTC. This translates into CASSIPGNYGYTF. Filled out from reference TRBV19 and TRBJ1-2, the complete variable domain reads DGGITQSPKYLFRKEGQNVTLSCEQNLNHDAMYWYRQDPGQGLRLIYYSQIVNDFQKGDIAEGYSVSREKKESFPLTVTSAQKNPTAFYLCASSIPGNYGYTFGSGTRLTVV.

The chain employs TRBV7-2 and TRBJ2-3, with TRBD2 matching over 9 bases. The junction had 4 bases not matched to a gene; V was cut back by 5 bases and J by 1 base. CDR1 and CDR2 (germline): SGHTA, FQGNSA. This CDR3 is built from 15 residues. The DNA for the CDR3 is TGTGCCAGCAGCGCGAGACTAGCGGGCACAGATACGCAGTATTTT. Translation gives CASSARLAGTDTQYF. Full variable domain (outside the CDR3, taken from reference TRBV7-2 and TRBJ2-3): GAGVSQSPSNKVTEKGKDVELRCDPISGHTALYWYRQSLGQGLEFLIYFQGNSAPDKSGLPSDRFSAERTGGSVSTLTIQRTQQEDSAVYLCASSARLAGTDTQYFGPGTRLTVL.

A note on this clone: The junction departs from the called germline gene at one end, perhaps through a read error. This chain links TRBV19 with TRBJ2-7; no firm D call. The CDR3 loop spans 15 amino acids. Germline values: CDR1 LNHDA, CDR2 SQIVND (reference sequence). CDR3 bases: TGTGCCAGTAGTATAGGAGAGTCCCTACACTACGAGCAGTACTTT. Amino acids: CASSIGESLHYEQYF.

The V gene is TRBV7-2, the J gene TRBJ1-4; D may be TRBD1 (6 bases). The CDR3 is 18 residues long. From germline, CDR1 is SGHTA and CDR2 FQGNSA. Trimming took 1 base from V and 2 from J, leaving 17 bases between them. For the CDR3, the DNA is TGTGCCAGCAGCTTAGGCGCCTGGCAGGGGACCACTAATGAAAAACTGTTTTTT. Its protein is CASSLGAWQGTTNEKLFF. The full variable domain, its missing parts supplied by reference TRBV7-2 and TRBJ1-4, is GAGVSQSPSNKVTEKGKDVELRCDPISGHTALYWYRQSLGQGLEFLIYFQGNSAPDKSGLPSDRFSAERTGGSVSTLTIQRTQQEDSAVYLCASSLGAWQGTTNEKLFFGSGTQLSVL.